These T cell receptor beta chains were read from a single sample in a study of post-analysis software for immune sequencing data. TCRdb ran MiXCR on the PCR reads and lists one entry per CDR3 protein. The data contain 650,000 to 850,000 distinct CDR3 sequences, roughly half of them seen just once; the ten biggest clones take up 4% to 5.5%. Sequenced input: blood. These receptors were taken from a girl under 18 with multiple sclerosis. Each CDR3 is given with its conserved first and last residue. D genes are given only for firm matches. Only some rows state a clone size, as once, few, many or a class for expanded clones.

V gene	CDR3 length	J gene	D gene	clone size	CDR3 DNA	CDR3 protein
TRBV12-3/TRBV12-4	16	TRBJ2-1	.	.	TGTGCCAGCAGTCCCCAATCGGAAATTCACCACAATGAGCAGTTCTTC	CASSPQSEIHHNEQFF
TRBV20-1	15	TRBJ2-4	.	.	TGCAGTGCTAGAGTTGCGAGCGGAGCCAAAAACATTCAGTACTTC	CSARVASGAKNIQYF
TRBV6-1	16	TRBJ1-5	.	.	TGTGCCAGCAGTGTCGGTGGGGGTTATAGCAATCAGCCCCAGCATTTT	CASSVGGGYSNQPQHF
TRBV3-1	13	TRBJ2-4	TRBD2	.	TGTGCCAGCAGCCAGCGGACTAGTGACATTCAGTACTTC	CASSQRTSDIQYF
TRBV5-1	15	TRBJ2-3	.	few	TGCGCCAGCAGCCGGGAGTTAGGTAGCACAGATACGCAGTATTTT	CASSRELGSTDTQYF
TRBV14	14	TRBJ1-2	.	.	TGTGCCAGCAGCCAAGGACAATCCAACCATGGCTACACCTTC	CASSQGQSNHGYTF
TRBV29-1	14	TRBJ1-2	TRBD1	.	TGCAGCGTTGAAGGTGGACAGGGGGTGAGAGGCTACACCTTC	CSVEGGQGVRGYTF
TRBV6-5	15	TRBJ2-3	TRBD2	few	TGTGCCAGCCGCAATAGCGGGGCGGATACAGATACGCAGTATTTT	CASRNSGADTDTQYF
TRBV5-1	16	TRBJ1-1	.	.	TGCGCCAGCAGCTTGAGTAACCGGCGGGCCAACACTGAAGCTTTCTTT	CASSLSNRRANTEAFF
TRBV12-3/TRBV12-4	16	TRBJ2-5	TRBD2	.	TGTGCCAGCACCGATTGGGAGGGGTACCAACGAGCGACCCAGTACTTC	CASTDWEGYQRATQYF
TRBV20-1	14	TRBJ2-1	.	few	TGCAGTGCTAGAGCAGGGAACTCCTACAATGAGCAGTTCTTC	CSARAGNSYNEQFF
TRBV14	14	TRBJ2-3	.	.	TGTGCCAGCAGGCACAAACTAGCCACTGATACGCAGTATTTT	CASRHKLATDTQYF
TRBV27	14	TRBJ2-1	.	few	TGTGCCAGCAGTTTTGGGGACAATCAGGATGAGCAGTTCTTC	CASSFGDNQDEQFF
TRBV5-5	16	TRBJ2-7	.	.	TGTGCCAGCAGCCCCCGTACTAGAACCCTACCTCACGAGCAGTACTTC	CASSPRTRTLPHEQYF
TRBV5-1	13	TRBJ2-1	TRBD2	few	TGCGCCAGCCGCCGGGGGGGGCTCAATGAGCAGTTCTTC	CASRRGGLNEQFF
TRBV9	14	TRBJ2-3	TRBD1	.	TGTGCCAGCAGCGCGGGACAGGCCTTGGATACGCAGTATTTT	CASSAGQALDTQYF
TRBV10-3	16	TRBJ2-3	TRBD2	.	TGTGCCATCAGTGGACGGCCTAGCGGGAGCGCAGATACGCAGTATTTT	CAISGRPSGSADTQYF
TRBV27	12	TRBJ2-7	.	.	TGTGCCAGCAGTTTTCTTTCTGGCGAGCAGTACTTC	CASSFLSGEQYF
TRBV5-1	15	TRBJ1-4	TRBD1	.	TGCGCCAGCAGCCTCGCCGGGACAGCTAATGAAAAACTGTTTTTT	CASSLAGTANEKLFF
TRBV7-9	16	TRBJ1-1	.	.	TGTGCCAGCAGCTCAAGGCCGATGCCCACGAACACTGAAGCTTTCTTT	CASSSRPMPTNTEAFF
TRBV29-1	14	TRBJ2-1	.	.	TGCAGCGTTGAACCCCAGGGCCTGTACAATGAGCAGTTCTTC	CSVEPQGLYNEQFF
TRBV19	13	TRBJ2-5	.	.	TGTGCCAGTAGGGGGACATTTTTCGAGACCCAGTACTTC	CASRGTFFETQYF
TRBV20-1	15	TRBJ2-3	.	.	TGCAGTGCTATGGGACCGCGAGGGTTCTCAGATACGCAGTATTTT	CSAMGPRGFSDTQYF